This TCR beta chain was recorded in a study of blood T cell repertoires in COVID-19. Overall study: Some COVID-19 samples were acute and others convalescent; all came from the United States, Italy and Spain. The cDNA or gDNA used as material had been derived from T cells, B-cell-depleted T cells, or PBMCs.

Authors' processing steps: Reference gene primer amplification gave nucleated cell count estimates. Assay: immunoSEQ multiplex PCR; the TCRdb copy retains only in-frame clones and omits some. That table is the source of V, J and clone size, and D and trimming were worked out from the DNA. The table has 300,000 to 450,000 clones, 85% seen once. The CDR3 length is 14 residues. Trimming pared 0 bases from V and 3 bases from J, leaving 10 bases between. Germline-derived CDR1 and CDR2 are SGHDT and YYEEEE. V gene TRBV5-6 combines with J gene TRBJ2-7; D might be TRBD1 (5 bases). The sequenced sample consisted of peripheral blood. This TCR derives from a woman under 30 with acute or convalescent COVID-19. DNA for the CDR3: TGTGCCAGCAGCTTGGGGACACCAAGCTACGAGCAGTACTTC. The encoded protein is CASSLGTPSYEQYF.